Shown below are 23 T cell receptor beta chains from a single sample sequenced in a study of control samples from healthy donors and cancer patients. Using immunoSEQ multiplex PCR, the repertoire was profiled, and TCRdb retains in-frame clones only, with some absent. Counted here are some 120,000 clones, around 87% occurring once; the ten biggest clones make up 2.5% to 3.5%. Sequenced input: blood. These receptors were obtained from a man aged 55-75 years in good health.

This CDR3 is CASSFRGLHYGYTF. The CDR3, as DNA: TGTGCCAGCAGCTTTCGGGGGCTGCACTATGGCTACACCTTC. This chain joins TRBV11-3 and TRBJ1-2; perhaps TRBD1 as D (6 bases). The CDR3 is 14 amino acids. Trimming took 3 bases from V and 3 from J, leaving 11 bases between them. In germline, CDR1 is SGHNT, CDR2 YENEEA.

The chain uses TRBV19 and TRBJ2-7, with D possibly being TRBD1 or TRBD2 (5 bases each). The germline V gene has CDR1 LNHDA and CDR2 SQIVND (reference sequence). Trimming cost V 10 bases and J 3 bases, with 13 bases left between them. There are 12 residues in the CDR3. The CDR3 protein is CATKSGGYEQYF. The CDR3 coding sequence is TGTGCCACCAAGTCTGGGGGCTACGAGCAGTACTTC.

This chain's CDR3 is CAWSVLFGTRPRDEQYF. Written as DNA, the CDR3 is TGTGCCTGGAGTGTACTCTTCGGTACCCGCCCTCGGGACGAGCAGTACTTC. The rearrangement links TRBV30 to TRBJ2-7; D gene unclear. The CDR3 length is 17 residues. V was pared by 0 bases and J by 5 bases, with 23 bases between. The germline V gene encodes CDR1 GTSNPN and CDR2 SVGIG (reference sequence).

This clone was picked up one time. The rearrangement uses TRBV7-2 and TRBJ1-3, with no clear D. The CDR3 extends over 16 amino acids. Per germline, CDR1 SGHTA and CDR2 FQGNSA. Trimming cost V 1 base and J 0 bases, with 10 bases left between them. CDR3 DNA: TGTGCCAGCAGCTTAGTACTACAAACCTCTGGAAACACCATATATTTT. Translated, it gives CASSLVLQTSGNTIYF.

This sequence joins TRBV19 and TRBJ2-1, with 8 nucleotides matching TRBD1. V shed 6 bases and J 5 bases; nucleotides not matched to a gene: 12. The CDR3 runs 16 residues. The germline V gene has CDR1 LNHDA and CDR2 SQIVND (reference sequence). CDR3 coding DNA: TGTGCCAGTAGATCGCTCGACAGGGGAACGCACAATGAGCAGTTCTTC. Translating gives CASRSLDRGTHNEQFF. Complete variable domain (other parts from reference TRBV19 and TRBJ2-1): DGGITQSPKYLFRKEGQNVTLSCEQNLNHDAMYWYRQDPGQGLRLIYYSQIVNDFQKGDIAEGYSVSREKKESFPLTVTSAQKNPTAFYLCASRSLDRGTHNEQFFGPGTRLTVL.

The rearrangement uses TRBV28 and TRBJ1-2; a possible D gene is TRBD1 (6 bases). CDR1 MDHEN and CDR2 SYDVKM come from the germline V gene. This CDR3 contains 12 residues. Between the trimmed V and J ends, which lost 3 bases and 8 bases, there was a span of 10 bases. As DNA, the CDR3 is TGTGCCAGCAGTTTCAGGGGTGGAGGCTACACCTTC. The encoded protein is CASSFRGGGYTF.

For the CDR3, the DNA is TGTGCCAGTAGTATGACAGGGGGTGAAAAACTGTTTTTT. Residues: CASSMTGGEKLFF. The J gene is TRBJ1-4, the V gene TRBV19; 9 nucleotides align to TRBD1. CDR1 LNHDA and CDR2 SQIVND come from the germline V gene (reference sequence). V lost 3 bases and J lost 7; bases outside the gene matches: 0. The CDR3 totals 13 residues.

CDR3 in DNA: TGTGCCAGCAGCTTGATTAGCGGGGGGACCCTGACAGATACGCAGTATTTT. It specifies CASSLISGGTLTDTQYF. The gene calls are TRBV5-4 and TRBJ2-3; 10 bases are shared with TRBD2. The V and J ends lost 1 base and 3 bases, in that order; junction bases with no gene match: 8. Germline CDR1 and CDR2: SGHNT and YYREEE (reference sequence). This CDR3 is built from 17 residues.

V is TRBV2 and J is TRBJ2-7; TRBD1 might be the D (6 bases). CDR1 and CDR2 (germline): SNHLY, FYNNEI. CDR3 size: 12 residues. Trimming left V 5 bases short and J 2 bases short, with 7 bases between. CDR3 DNA: TGTGCCAGCAGTAGACAGGCCTACGAGCAGTACTTC. Translation: CASSRQAYEQYF. Using reference TRBV2 and TRBJ2-7 for the parts outside the CDR3, the full variable domain is EPEVTQTPSHQVTQMGQEVILRCVPISNHLYFYWYRQILGQKVEFLVSFYNNEISEKSEIFDDQFSVERPDGSNFTLKIRSTKLEDSAMYFCASSRQAYEQYFGPGTRLTVT.

The genes are TRBV28 and TRBJ2-7; 8 bases are a match to TRBD1. V lost 6 bases to trimming and J lost 3 bases; unmatched junction nucleotides: 7. The CDR3 consists of 14 residues. The V gene's germline CDR1 is MDHEN and CDR2 SYDVKM. The CDR3 DNA reads as TGTGCCAGCAGAGCGACAGGGGAAGGCTACGAGCAGTACTTC. It yields the protein CASRATGEGYEQYF.

The genes are TRBV7-2 and TRBJ2-5; D uncertain. Germline-derived CDR1 and CDR2 are SGHTA and FQGNSA. The CDR3 sequence is 12 residues long. V was pared by 6 bases and J by 2 bases, with 7 bases between. CDR3 bases: TGTGCCAGCAGAGCTCCGCAAGAGACCCAGTACTTC. Protein product: CASRAPQETQYF.

The chain has TRBV19 and TRBJ2-2; D is possibly TRBD2 (6 bases). Between the trimmed V and J ends, which lost 3 bases and 9 bases, there was a span of 17 bases. This CDR3 has 15 residues. The germline V gene has CDR1 LNHDA and CDR2 SQIVND (reference sequence). CDR3 residues: CASSITSGGARELFF. The CDR3 DNA follows: TGTGCCAGTAGTATCACGAGCGGAGGGGCCAGGGAGCTGTTTTTT. Full variable domain (missing parts from reference TRBV19 and TRBJ2-2): DGGITQSPKYLFRKEGQNVTLSCEQNLNHDAMYWYRQDPGQGLRLIYYSQIVNDFQKGDIAEGYSVSREKKESFPLTVTSAQKNPTAFYLCASSITSGGARELFFGEGSRLTVL.

The gene calls are TRBV2 and TRBJ2-2; the D gene is possibly TRBD2 (5 bases). The V end was cut by 6 bases, the J end by 0 bases, with 11 bases between. The CDR3 has 15 amino acids. The germline CDR1 and CDR2 sequences are SNHLY and FYNNEI. The CDR3 DNA reads as TGTGCCAGCAGGAAGGAGAGGGCGAACACCGGGGAGCTGTTTTTT. Its translation is CASRKERANTGELFF.

V gene TRBV10-3 combines with J gene TRBJ2-1, with D unclear. V was trimmed by 2 bases and J by 5 bases, leaving 7 bases between them. The germline gives CDR1 ENHRY, CDR2 SYGVKD. The CDR3 runs to 13 residues. The chain's CDR3 is CAISEIQDNEQFF. Written as DNA, the CDR3 is TGTGCCATCAGTGAGATTCAGGACAATGAGCAGTTCTTC.

V usage is TRBV3-1 (or the pseudogene TRBV3-2) and J usage is TRBJ2-7; a possible D gene is TRBD2 (7 bases). Trimming took off 0 bases at V and 0 bases at J, with 18 bases between the two ends. This CDR3 has 18 residues. Germline V gene sequence: CDR1 LGHDT, CDR2 YNNKEL (reference sequence). The CDR3: CASSQDRRLRGPSYEQYF. The CDR3 DNA follows: TGTGCCAGCAGCCAAGATCGGCGTTTGCGGGGGCCCTCCTACGAGCAGTACTTC.

This chain connects TRBV10-3 to TRBJ2-2; 7 nucleotides align to TRBD1. CDR3 length equals 15 residues. J gave up 7 bases and V 0 bases, and 5 bases lay outside the gene matches. Germline-derived CDR1 and CDR2 are ENHRY and SYGVKD. CDR3 coding DNA: TGTGCCATCAGTGAGTCTGACAGGGCGAACGGGGAGCTGTTTTTT. This codes for CAISESDRANGELFF.

For the CDR3, the DNA is TGTGCCAGCAGTTTTTTAAGTAGAGAGGCGGATACGCAGTATTTT. Protein sequence: CASSFLSREADTQYF. The chain employs TRBV27 and TRBJ2-3, with unresolved D. Germline CDR1 and CDR2: MNHEY and SMNVEV (reference sequence). This CDR3 spans 15 amino acids. V dropped 3 bases and J dropped 6 bases, with 16 bases sitting between them.

This chain joins TRBV24-1 and TRBJ2-7; tentatively, D is TRBD2 (5 bases). This CDR3 contains 13 residues. The germline V and J ends were trimmed by 1 base and 4 bases, with 7 bases remaining between them. Looked up from germline, CDR1 is KGHDR and CDR2 is SFDVKD. The CDR3, as DNA: TGTGCCACCAGTGATTTAGAGGGTTACGAGCAGTACTTC. As protein: CATSDLEGYEQYF.

The chain has TRBV18 and TRBJ1-6; 8 bases match TRBD1. Germline CDR1 is KGHSH and CDR2 is LQKENI. CDR3 length: 15 amino acids. Trimming removed 2 bases from V and 6 bases from J; junction bases left unmatched: 3. The CDR3 region has the DNA TGTGCCAGCTCACCAGGGGGGACAGGTAATTCACCCCTCCACTTT. Amino acid sequence: CASSPGGTGNSPLHF.

The chain couples TRBV7-2 to TRBJ1-3, with 9 bases that match TRBD1. The germline V gene has CDR1 SGHTA and CDR2 FQGNSA. Unmatched junction bases numbered 11, after V lost 5 bases and J lost 9 bases. This CDR3 has 15 amino acids. The CDR3 protein is CASSTGTGFFTTIYF. The CDR3 DNA is TGTGCCAGCAGCACAGGGACAGGGTTTTTTACCACCATATATTTT.

The chain uses TRBV3-1 (or the pseudogene TRBV3-2) and TRBJ1-4; D uncertain. Germline CDR1 reads LGHDT; CDR2 reads YNNKEL (reference sequence). The CDR3 totals 16 residues. V was clipped by 3 bases and J by 4 bases, with 15 bases between them. Written as DNA, the CDR3 is TGTGCCAGCAGCCAGGCTGGACTTTCCGGTAATGAAAAACTGTTTTTT. This codes for CASSQAGLSGNEKLFF.

The V gene is TRBV12-3 or TRBV12-4, the J gene TRBJ1-2, with D possibly being TRBD1 (5 bases). The CDR3 is 13 residues long. Trimming took off 5 bases at V and 6 bases at J, with 13 bases between the two ends. CDR3 in amino acids: CASSRGVGDGYTF. The CDR3 DNA reads as TGTGCCAGCAGTCGGGGCGTCGGGGATGGCTACACCTTC.

V is TRBV10-3 and J is TRBJ1-1; possible D gene TRBD1, 5 bases. The V end lost 3 bases, the J end lost 5 bases, and 10 bases lay between the germline ends. The germline CDR1 and CDR2 sequences are ENHRY and SYGVKD. The CDR3 totals 13 residues. The CDR3 bases are TGTGCCATCAGTGACAGGGAATATACTGAAGCTTTCTTT. Amino acids: CAISDREYTEAFF.